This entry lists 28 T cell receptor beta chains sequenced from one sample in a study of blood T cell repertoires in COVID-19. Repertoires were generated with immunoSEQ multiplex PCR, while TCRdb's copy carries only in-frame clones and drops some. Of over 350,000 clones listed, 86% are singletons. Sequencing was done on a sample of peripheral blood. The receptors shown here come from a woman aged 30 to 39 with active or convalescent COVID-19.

DNA of the CDR3: TGTGCCAGCAGTCCCAGCGGGGACTATGAGCAGTTCTTC. Translating it yields CASSPSGDYEQFF. The chain couples TRBV25-1 to TRBJ2-1; 7 nucleotides line up with TRBD2. The ends lost 5 bases at V and 8 bases at J; junction bases unmatched: 6. CDR3 length: 13 residues. Germline CDR1 reads MGHDK; CDR2 reads SYGVNS.

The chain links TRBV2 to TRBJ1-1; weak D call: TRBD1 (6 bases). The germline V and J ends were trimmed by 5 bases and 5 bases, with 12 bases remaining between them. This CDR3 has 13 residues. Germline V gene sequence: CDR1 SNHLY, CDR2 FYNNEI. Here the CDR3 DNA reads TGTGCCAGCAGTACCAGGGGTGCGACTGAAGCTTTCTTT. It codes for CASSTRGATEAFF.

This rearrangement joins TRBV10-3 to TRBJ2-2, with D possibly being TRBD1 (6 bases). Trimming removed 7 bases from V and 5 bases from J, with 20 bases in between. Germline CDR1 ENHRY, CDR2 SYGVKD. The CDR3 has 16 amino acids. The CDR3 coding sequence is TGTGCCATCATAGCAGGGGACGCAATGGGGACCGGGGAGCTGTTTTTT. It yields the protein CAIIAGDAMGTGELFF.

The CDR3 loop is CASSRRYEQYF. CDR3 in DNA: TGTGCCAGCAGCCGGAGGTACGAGCAGTACTTC. This chain connects TRBV6-2 or TRBV6-3 to TRBJ2-7; perhaps TRBD2 as D (5 bases). Trimming took 6 bases from V and 4 from J, leaving 7 bases between them. CDR1 MNHEY and CDR2 SVGEGT come from the germline V gene. This CDR3 is built from 11 residues.

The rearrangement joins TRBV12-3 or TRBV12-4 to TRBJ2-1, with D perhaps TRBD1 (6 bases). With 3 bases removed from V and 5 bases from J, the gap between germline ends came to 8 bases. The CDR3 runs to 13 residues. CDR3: CASSFTGNNEQFF. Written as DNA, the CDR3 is TGTGCCAGCAGTTTTACAGGGAACAATGAGCAGTTCTTC.

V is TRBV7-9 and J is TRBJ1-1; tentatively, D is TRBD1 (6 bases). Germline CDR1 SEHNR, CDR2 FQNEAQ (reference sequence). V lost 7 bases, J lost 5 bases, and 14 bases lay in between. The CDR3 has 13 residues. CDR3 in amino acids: CASTKGGITEAFF. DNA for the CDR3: TGTGCCAGCACCAAGGGGGGGATAACTGAAGCTTTCTTT.

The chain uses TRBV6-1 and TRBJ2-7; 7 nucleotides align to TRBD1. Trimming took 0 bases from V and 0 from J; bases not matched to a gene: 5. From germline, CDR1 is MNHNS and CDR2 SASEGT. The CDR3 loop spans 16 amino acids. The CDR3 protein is CASSEANGDSSYEQYF. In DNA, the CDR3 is TGTGCCAGCAGTGAAGCTAACGGGGACAGCTCCTACGAGCAGTACTTC.

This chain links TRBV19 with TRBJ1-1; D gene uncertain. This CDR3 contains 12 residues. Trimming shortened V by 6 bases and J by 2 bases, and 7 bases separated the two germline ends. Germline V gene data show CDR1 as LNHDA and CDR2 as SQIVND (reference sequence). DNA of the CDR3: TGTGCCAGTAGGAGGAGTAACACTGAAGCTTTCTTT. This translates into CASRRSNTEAFF.

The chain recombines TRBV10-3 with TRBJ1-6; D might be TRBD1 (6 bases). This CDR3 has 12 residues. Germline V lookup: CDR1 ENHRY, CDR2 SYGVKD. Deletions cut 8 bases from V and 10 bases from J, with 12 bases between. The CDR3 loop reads CAIGTGSSPLHF. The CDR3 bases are TGTGCCATCGGTACAGGGTCGTCACCCCTCCACTTT.

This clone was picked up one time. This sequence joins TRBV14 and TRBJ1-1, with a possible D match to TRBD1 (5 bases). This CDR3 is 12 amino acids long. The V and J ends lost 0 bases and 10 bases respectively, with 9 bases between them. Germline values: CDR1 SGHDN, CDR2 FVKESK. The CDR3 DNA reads TGTGCCAGCAGCCAAGAAACAGGCGGAGCTTTCTTT. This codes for CASSQETGGAFF.

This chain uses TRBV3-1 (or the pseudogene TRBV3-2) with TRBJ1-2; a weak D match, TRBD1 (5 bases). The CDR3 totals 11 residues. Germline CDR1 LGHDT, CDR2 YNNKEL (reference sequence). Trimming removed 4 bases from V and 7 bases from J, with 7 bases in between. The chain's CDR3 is CASSLDSGYTF. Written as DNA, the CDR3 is TGTGCCAGCAGCCTCGACAGTGGCTACACCTTC.

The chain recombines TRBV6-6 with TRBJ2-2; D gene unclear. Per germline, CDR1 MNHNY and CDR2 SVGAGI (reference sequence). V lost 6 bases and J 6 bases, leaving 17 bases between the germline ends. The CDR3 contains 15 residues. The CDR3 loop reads CASSGGGFIPGELFF. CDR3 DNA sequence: TGTGCCAGCAGCGGCGGCGGATTCATCCCCGGGGAGCTGTTTTTT.

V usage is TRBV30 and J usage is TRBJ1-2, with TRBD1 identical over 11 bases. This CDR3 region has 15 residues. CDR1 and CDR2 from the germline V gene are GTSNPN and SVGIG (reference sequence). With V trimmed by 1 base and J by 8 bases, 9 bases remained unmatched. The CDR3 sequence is CAWSDGQGAPDGYTF. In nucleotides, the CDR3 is TGTGCCTGGAGTGACGGACAGGGGGCCCCTGACGGCTACACCTTC.

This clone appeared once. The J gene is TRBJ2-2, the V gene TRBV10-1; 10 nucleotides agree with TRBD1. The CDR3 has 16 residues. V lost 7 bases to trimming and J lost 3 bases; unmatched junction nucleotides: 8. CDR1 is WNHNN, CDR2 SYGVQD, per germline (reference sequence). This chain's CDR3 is CASTSWDRGDTGELFF. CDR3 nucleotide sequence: TGCGCCAGCACATCCTGGGACAGGGGTGACACCGGGGAGCTGTTTTTT.

CDR3 loop: CASSFILGQGNTGELFF. The CDR3 DNA reads TGTGCCAGCAGCTTTATATTGGGACAGGGAAACACCGGGGAGCTGTTTTTT. The genes are TRBV7-9 and TRBJ2-2, with 9 bases identical to TRBD1. Germline CDR1 is SEHNR and CDR2 is FQNEAQ (reference sequence). V lost 3 bases to trimming and J lost 2 bases; unmatched junction nucleotides: 7. The CDR3 is 17 residues long.

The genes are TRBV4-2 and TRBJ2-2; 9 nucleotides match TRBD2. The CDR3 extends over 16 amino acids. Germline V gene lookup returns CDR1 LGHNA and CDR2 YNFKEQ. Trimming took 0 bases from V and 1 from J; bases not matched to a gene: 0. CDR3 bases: TGTGCCAGCAGCCAAGAGACTAGCGGGAACACCGGGGAGCTGTTTTTT. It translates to CASSQETSGNTGELFF.

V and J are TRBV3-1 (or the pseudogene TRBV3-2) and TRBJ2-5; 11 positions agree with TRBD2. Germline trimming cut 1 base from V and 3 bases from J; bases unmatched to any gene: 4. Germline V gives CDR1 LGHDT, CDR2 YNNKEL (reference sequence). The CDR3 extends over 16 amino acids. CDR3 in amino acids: CASSQGLTSGKETQYF. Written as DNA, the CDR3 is TGTGCCAGCAGCCAAGGATTGACTAGCGGGAAAGAGACCCAGTACTTC.

The CDR3 sequence is CASIKRDISTDTQYF. CDR3 nucleotide sequence: TGTGCCAGCATTAAACGGGACATCAGCACAGATACGCAGTATTTT. The rearrangement joins TRBV6-1 to TRBJ2-3; weak D call: TRBD1 (6 bases). This CDR3 region has 15 residues. V lost 7 bases and J 0 bases, leaving 14 bases between the germline ends. CDR1 and CDR2 (germline): MNHNS, SASEGT.

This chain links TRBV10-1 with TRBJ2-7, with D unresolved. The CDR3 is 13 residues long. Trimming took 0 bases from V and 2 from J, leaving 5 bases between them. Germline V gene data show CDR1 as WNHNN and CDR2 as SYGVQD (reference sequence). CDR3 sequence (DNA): TGCGCCAGCAGTGAGTCGCGCACCTACGAGCAGTACTTC. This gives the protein CASSESRTYEQYF.

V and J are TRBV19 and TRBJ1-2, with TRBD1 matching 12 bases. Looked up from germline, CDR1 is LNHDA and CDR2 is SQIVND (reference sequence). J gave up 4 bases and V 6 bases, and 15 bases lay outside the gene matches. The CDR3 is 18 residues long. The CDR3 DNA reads TGTGCCAGTAGCCCTAGGGGGACAGGGGGCAACCAGGGCTATGGCTACACCTTC. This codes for CASSPRGTGGNQGYGYTF.

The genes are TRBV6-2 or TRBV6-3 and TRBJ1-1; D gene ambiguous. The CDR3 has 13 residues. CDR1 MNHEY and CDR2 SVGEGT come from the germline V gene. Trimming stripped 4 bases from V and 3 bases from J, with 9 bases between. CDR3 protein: CASSWESYTEAFF. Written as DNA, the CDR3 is TGTGCCAGCAGTTGGGAGAGTTACACTGAAGCTTTCTTT.

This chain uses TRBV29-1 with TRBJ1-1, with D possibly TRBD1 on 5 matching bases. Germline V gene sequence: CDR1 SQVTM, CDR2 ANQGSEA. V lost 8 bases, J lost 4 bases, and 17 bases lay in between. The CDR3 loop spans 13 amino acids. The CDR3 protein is CSTSLGRATEAFF. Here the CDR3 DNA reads TGCAGCACCTCGCTTGGCAGGGCCACTGAAGCTTTCTTT.

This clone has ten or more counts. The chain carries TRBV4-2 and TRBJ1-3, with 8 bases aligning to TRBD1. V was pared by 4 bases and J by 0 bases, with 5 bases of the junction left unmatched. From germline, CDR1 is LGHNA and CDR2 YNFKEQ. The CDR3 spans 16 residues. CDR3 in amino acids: CASSPGQGGSGNTIYF. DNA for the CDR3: TGTGCCAGCAGCCCAGGACAGGGAGGCTCTGGAAACACCATATATTTT.

Here the CDR3 DNA reads TGTGCCAGCAGTCCCGAGGGATGGGCGGACGAAAAACTGTTTTTT. Its translation is CASSPEGWADEKLFF. V and J are TRBV6-6 and TRBJ1-4; D remains ambiguous. Trimming removed 5 bases at V and 8 bases at J, with 18 bases between. Germline CDR1 reads MNHNY; CDR2 reads SVGAGI (reference sequence). The CDR3 is 15 residues long.

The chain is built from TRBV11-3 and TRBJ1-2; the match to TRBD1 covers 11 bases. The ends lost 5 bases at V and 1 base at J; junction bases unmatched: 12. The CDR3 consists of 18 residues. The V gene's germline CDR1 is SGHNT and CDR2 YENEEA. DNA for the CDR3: TGTGCCAGCAGCCTAGGTCCCGGGACAGGGGGTAATAACTATGGCTACACCTTC. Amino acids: CASSLGPGTGGNNYGYTF.

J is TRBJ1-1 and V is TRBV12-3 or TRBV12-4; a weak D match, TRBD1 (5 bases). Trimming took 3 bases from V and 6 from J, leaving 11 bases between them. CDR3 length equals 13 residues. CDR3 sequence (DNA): TGTGCCAGCAGTTTGGGCAGGGTGCCTGAAGCTTTCTTT. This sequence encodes CASSLGRVPEAFF.

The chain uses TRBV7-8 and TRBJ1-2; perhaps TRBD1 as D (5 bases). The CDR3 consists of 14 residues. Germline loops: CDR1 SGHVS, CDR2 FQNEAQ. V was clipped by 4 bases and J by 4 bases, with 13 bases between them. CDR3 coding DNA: TGTGCCAGCAGCTCAAGGGACTCCTTCTATGGCTACACCTTC. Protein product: CASSSRDSFYGYTF.

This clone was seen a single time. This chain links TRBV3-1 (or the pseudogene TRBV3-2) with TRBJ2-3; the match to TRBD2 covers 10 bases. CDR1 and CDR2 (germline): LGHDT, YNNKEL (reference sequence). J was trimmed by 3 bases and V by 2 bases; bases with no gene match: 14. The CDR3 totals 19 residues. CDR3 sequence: CASSQRGSGRAVSTDTQYF. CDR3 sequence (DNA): TGTGCCAGCAGCCAAAGAGGGAGCGGGAGGGCCGTTTCGACAGATACGCAGTATTTT.